These 30 T cell receptor beta chains originate from one sample sequenced in a study of blood T cell repertoires in COVID-19. Sequenced by immunoSEQ multiplex PCR; TCRdb stores in-frame clones only, minus some. The sample lists about 66,000 clones, more than 70% occurring once. The sequencing sample was made of peripheral blood. These TCRs come from a man in his forties or fifties with active COVID-19.

This chain connects TRBV7-3 to TRBJ2-5; 7 bases are shared with TRBD1. CDR3 length equals 13 residues. CDR1 and CDR2 from the germline V gene are SGHTA and FQGTGA. V lost 6 bases, J lost 4 bases, and 5 bases stayed unmatched. DNA for the CDR3: TGTGCCAGCAGTCAGACAGGGCGAGAGACCCAGTACTTC. Amino acid sequence: CASSQTGRETQYF.

This clone came up a few times. V and J are TRBV3-1 (or the pseudogene TRBV3-2) and TRBJ2-3; TRBD2 matches 13 bases. This CDR3 region has 18 residues. Germline trimming cut 5 bases from V and 6 bases from J; bases unmatched to any gene: 14. The germline V gene encodes CDR1 LGHDT and CDR2 YNNKEL (reference sequence). The CDR3, as DNA: TGTGCCAGCAGCGACCCGGGACTAGCGGGGCCTCCAGGGGATACGCAGTATTTT. Encoded protein: CASSDPGLAGPPGDTQYF.

This clone has just a few counts. The J gene is TRBJ1-5, the V gene TRBV19, with D hard to call. Germline CDR1 LNHDA, CDR2 SQIVND (reference sequence). CDR3 length: 11 residues. Trimming took off 8 bases at V and 11 bases at J, with 13 bases between the two ends. The CDR3, as DNA: TGTGCCAGTCGCTTCGGGATGGCCCAGCATTTT. Amino acids: CASRFGMAQHF.

CDR3 DNA sequence: TGTGCCAGTTTAAATACAGGGGGGAGTATGGCCGGGGAGCTGTTTTTT. Amino acid sequence: CASLNTGGSMAGELFF. The J gene is TRBJ2-2, the V gene TRBV19, with TRBD1 matching over 8 bases. The length of the CDR3 is 16 residues. V trimming: 8 bases; J trimming: 6 bases; junction bases outside the gene matches: 14. CDR1 is LNHDA, CDR2 SQIVND, per germline (reference sequence).

V usage is TRBV5-8 and J usage is TRBJ2-5, with 14 bases lining up with TRBD2. The CDR3 has 16 amino acids. V gave up 4 bases and J gave up 5 bases; unmatched junction bases: 7. Germline V CDR1 and CDR2: SGHTS, YDEGEE. CDR3 DNA sequence: TGTGCCAGCAGCCCGGGACTAGCGGGAGTGGGGGAGACCCAGTACTTC. Amino acid sequence: CASSPGLAGVGETQYF.

The chain is built from TRBV7-6 and TRBJ1-2, with D perhaps matching TRBD1 (5 bases). Trimming cost V 8 bases and J 8 bases, with 12 bases left between them. This CDR3 has 11 amino acids. Germline-derived CDR1 and CDR2 are SGHVS and FNYEAQ. The CDR3 nucleotides read TGTGCCAGCGGGGGGACGGGAGGCTACACCTTC. This encodes CASGGTGGYTF.

The chain employs TRBV27 and TRBJ1-2; 7 positions agree with TRBD1. The germline V gene encodes CDR1 MNHEY and CDR2 SMNVEV (reference sequence). There are 13 residues in the CDR3. J lost 2 bases, V lost 5 bases, and 2 bases had no gene match. The CDR3 reads CASSLRGNYGYTF. CDR3 nucleotide sequence: TGTGCCAGCAGTCTCAGGGGGAACTATGGCTACACCTTC.

CDR3 in DNA: TGTGCCACCAGTGATGGGGCGGACCCCACAGATACGCAGTATTTT. Its protein product is CATSDGADPTDTQYF. The V gene is TRBV24-1, the J gene TRBJ2-3, with TRBD1 as a possible D gene (5 bases). V was trimmed by 3 bases and J by 2 bases, leaving 11 bases between them. This CDR3 region has 15 residues. Per the germline V gene, CDR1 is KGHDR and CDR2 is SFDVKD.

The chain links TRBV2 to TRBJ1-1; D is perhaps TRBD1 (6 bases). CDR1 is SNHLY and CDR2 is FYNNEI in the germline V gene. The ends were cut back, 6 bases at V and 4 bases at J, with 15 bases in the middle. This CDR3 contains 14 residues. CDR3 coding DNA: TGTGCCAGCAGAAGAATACAGGGCCGCACTGAAGCTTTCTTT. Its translation is CASRRIQGRTEAFF. The variable domain in full, completed from reference TRBV2 and TRBJ1-1, reads EPEVTQTPSHQVTQMGQEVILRCVPISNHLYFYWYRQILGQKVEFLVSFYNNEISEKSEIFDDQFSVERPDGSNFTLKIRSTKLEDSAMYFCASRRIQGRTEAFFGQGTRLTVV.

The chain couples TRBV4-1 to TRBJ2-2, with TRBD1 identical over 8 bases. The CDR3 is 15 amino acids. CDR1 is MGHRA and CDR2 is YSYEKL in the germline V gene. Trimming cost V 1 base and J 4 bases; bases outside gene matches: 2. CDR3 in DNA: TGCGCCAGCAGCCAAGGACAGGGGAGCACCGGGGAGCTGTTTTTT. As protein: CASSQGQGSTGELFF.

This clone was found many times. The chain joins TRBV7-9 to TRBJ2-1, with 10 bases identical to TRBD2. CDR1 and CDR2 (germline): SEHNR, FQNEAQ (reference sequence). The CDR3 is 11 amino acids. Trimming at V came to 5 bases and at J to 14 bases, leaving 3 bases not matched to a gene. The CDR3 DNA reads TGTGCCAGCAGCCCCGGGACTAGCGAGTTCTTC. It yields the protein CASSPGTSEFF. The full variable domain, rest sourced from reference TRBV7-9 and TRBJ2-1, is DTGVSQNPRHKITKRGQNVTFRCDPISEHNRLYWYRQTLGQGPEFLTYFQNEAQLEKSRLLSDRFSAERPKGSFSTLEIQRTEQGDSAMYLCASSPGTSEFFGPGTRLTVL.

The chain is built from TRBV11-2 and TRBJ2-4, with a tentative D call TRBD1 (5 bases). V lost 5 bases, J lost 6 bases, and 17 bases lay in between. This CDR3 has 15 amino acids. CDR1 and CDR2 (germline): SGHAT, FQNNGV. The chain's CDR3 is CASSDIRQGPNIQYF. As DNA, the CDR3 is TGTGCCAGCAGCGATATTAGGCAGGGCCCAAACATTCAGTACTTC.

The J gene is TRBJ2-2, the V gene TRBV24-1; maybe TRBD1 (6 bases). Trimming cost V 5 bases and J 3 bases, with 21 bases left between them. Per germline, CDR1 KGHDR and CDR2 SFDVKD. This CDR3 is built from 18 residues. CDR3 DNA: TGTGCCACCAGTGTATGCACAGGGATAGGAGTGTACACCGGGGAGCTGTTTTTT. This gives the protein CATSVCTGIGVYTGELFF.

The chain carries TRBV7-9 and TRBJ2-5; the match to TRBD2 covers 13 bases. The germline V gene has CDR1 SEHNR and CDR2 FQNEAQ (reference sequence). V gave up 2 bases and J gave up 3 bases; unmatched junction bases: 6. This CDR3 contains 17 residues. The CDR3 reads CASSLPTSGGAEETQYF. CDR3 bases: TGTGCCAGCAGCTTACCTACTAGCGGGGGGGCCGAAGAGACCCAGTACTTC.

V gene TRBV19 combines with J gene TRBJ1-1, with a possible D match to TRBD1 (5 bases). The CDR3 is 15 amino acids. Trimming took 3 bases from V and 5 from J, leaving 16 bases between them. CDR1 is LNHDA and CDR2 is SQIVND in the germline V gene (reference sequence). The CDR3 sequence is CASSIGGRGRTEAFF. The CDR3 DNA follows: TGTGCCAGTAGTATCGGGGGTCGAGGACGGACTGAAGCTTTCTTT.

The chain links TRBV2 to TRBJ2-5; D is possibly TRBD2 (7 bases). CDR1 is SNHLY, CDR2 FYNNEI, per germline. V lost 6 bases and J 4 bases, leaving 18 bases between the germline ends. The CDR3 spans 15 residues. The CDR3 sequence: CASSDGTTRGETQYF. Written as DNA, the CDR3 is TGTGCCAGCAGCGACGGGACTACCAGGGGAGAGACCCAGTACTTC. The full variable domain, in which reference TRBV2 and TRBJ2-5 provide the parts outside the CDR3, is EPEVTQTPSHQVTQMGQEVILRCVPISNHLYFYWYRQILGQKVEFLVSFYNNEISEKSEIFDDQFSVERPDGSNFTLKIRSTKLEDSAMYFCASSDGTTRGETQYFGPGTRLLVL.

V is TRBV6-6 and J is TRBJ1-1; possibly TRBD1 for D (5 bases). The germline V gene encodes CDR1 MNHNY and CDR2 SVGAGI (reference sequence). There are 14 residues in the CDR3. V lost 3 bases, J lost 4 bases, and 12 bases lay in between. CDR3 DNA sequence: TGTGCCAGCAGTTATAATCAGGGTAGCACTGAAGCTTTCTTT. As protein: CASSYNQGSTEAFF.

The V gene is TRBV7-2, the J gene TRBJ2-7; possibly TRBD2 for D (5 bases). CDR1 and CDR2 from the germline V gene are SGHTA and FQGNSA. This CDR3 has 14 residues. V was trimmed by 4 bases and J by 0 bases, leaving 10 bases between them. The CDR3 DNA reads as TGTGCCAGCAGCTCGGACTGGAACTCCTACGAGCAGTACTTC. It yields the protein CASSSDWNSYEQYF.

This clone was detected only once. The chain has TRBV7-9 and TRBJ1-4, with D uncertain. This CDR3 region has 14 residues. V dropped 3 bases and J dropped 0 bases, with 5 bases sitting between them. Germline CDR1 is SEHNR and CDR2 is FQNEAQ (reference sequence). Here the CDR3 reads CASSFFSTNEKLFF. For the CDR3, the DNA is TGTGCCAGCAGCTTTTTCTCAACTAATGAAAAACTGTTTTTT.

The sample holds a few counts of this clone. The genes are TRBV10-1 and TRBJ2-7; weak D call: TRBD1 (6 bases). Germline values: CDR1 WNHNN, CDR2 SYGVQD (reference sequence). V was trimmed by 3 bases and J by 0 bases, leaving 9 bases between them. This CDR3 spans 14 amino acids. Here the CDR3 DNA reads TGCGCCAGCAGTGATGTACAGGGCTCCTACGAGCAGTACTTC. Translated, it gives CASSDVQGSYEQYF.

This clone was observed a handful of times. This chain connects TRBV5-1 to TRBJ2-1; 9 bases are a match to TRBD2. V gave up 0 bases and J gave up 4 bases; unmatched junction bases: 8. Germline V gene lookup returns CDR1 SGHRS and CDR2 YFSETQ. CDR3 length equals 17 residues. The CDR3 coding sequence is TGCGCCAGCAGCTTGGATCACGCGGGAGGGCCTTACAATGAGCAGTTCTTC. Its translation: CASSLDHAGGPYNEQFF.

CDR3 sequence (DNA): TGCGCCAGCAGCAGGGAGGGACAGGGGCCCACAGATACGCAGTATTTT. Translated, it gives CASSREGQGPTDTQYF. The chain employs TRBV5-1 and TRBJ2-3, with 10 bases aligning to TRBD1. Germline loops: CDR1 SGHRS, CDR2 YFSETQ. V lost 4 bases and J lost 2; bases outside the gene matches: 7. The CDR3 has 16 residues.

In its sample, this clone was seen once. This chain joins TRBV29-1 and TRBJ2-1; D not certain. The germline gives CDR1 SQVTM, CDR2 ANQGSEA. Deletions cut 3 bases from V and 6 bases from J, with 6 bases between. This CDR3 has 11 residues. This CDR3 is CSVDPGNEQFF. DNA for the CDR3: TGCAGCGTTGACCCGGGCAATGAGCAGTTCTTC.

The chain links TRBV6-6 to TRBJ2-5, with D tentatively TRBD1 (6 bases). The CDR3 is 14 amino acids. Trimming took 5 bases from V and 4 from J, leaving 14 bases between them. Germline V gene data show CDR1 as MNHNY and CDR2 as SVGAGI (reference sequence). For the CDR3, the DNA is TGTGCCAGCAGTACTCGTGGGGGCTCAGAGACCCAGTACTTC. Translating gives CASSTRGGSETQYF.

This chain links TRBV5-1 with TRBJ2-1; a weak D match, TRBD2 (5 bases). Germline-derived CDR1 and CDR2 are SGHRS and YFSETQ. The CDR3 totals 14 residues. The V and J ends lost 0 bases and 4 bases respectively, with 8 bases between them. This CDR3 reads CASSLVGGYNEQFF. In nucleotides, the CDR3 is TGCGCCAGCAGCTTGGTAGGCGGGTACAATGAGCAGTTCTTC.

The genes are TRBV20-1 and TRBJ1-2; 7 bases match TRBD1. Germline lookup yields CDR1 DFQATT and CDR2 SNEGSKA (reference sequence). Trimming cost V 3 bases and J 13 bases; bases outside gene matches: 11. The CDR3 is made up of 12 amino acids. CDR3 in amino acids: CSASRDSFTCTF. The DNA for the CDR3 is TGCAGTGCTAGTCGGGACAGCTTCACTTGCACCTTC.

The gene calls are TRBV29-1 and TRBJ1-1, with D uncertain. The germline CDR1 and CDR2 sequences are SQVTM and ANQGSEA. V was clipped by 6 bases and J by 4 bases, with 9 bases between them. CDR3 length equals 11 residues. CDR3 coding DNA: TGCAGCGTATCCGAGTCCACTGAAGCTTTCTTT. It translates to CSVSESTEAFF.

This rearrangement joins TRBV18 to TRBJ2-1; D may be TRBD1 (5 bases). Germline V gene lookup returns CDR1 KGHSH and CDR2 LQKENI. This CDR3 contains 16 residues. V lost 0 bases to trimming and J lost 3 bases, with 12 bases between them. The CDR3 DNA reads TGTGCCAGCTCACCACCGGGGCTGAGCAGCTACAATGAGCAGTTCTTC. Encoded protein: CASSPPGLSSYNEQFF.

The chain carries TRBV5-1 and TRBJ2-3, with 10 bases fitting TRBD2. J lost 4 bases, V lost 0 bases, and 5 bases had no gene match. This CDR3 is built from 16 residues. Looked up from germline, CDR1 is SGHRS and CDR2 is YFSETQ. The CDR3 DNA is TGCGCCAGCAGCTTGGTGCCTAGCGGGAGTCCAGATACGCAGTATTTT. Translating it yields CASSLVPSGSPDTQYF. Complete variable domain (other parts from reference TRBV5-1 and TRBJ2-3): KAGVTQTPRYLIKTRGQQVTLSCSPISGHRSVSWYQQTPGQGLQFLFEYFSETQRNKGNFPGRFSGRQFSNSRSEMNVSTLELGDSALYLCASSLVPSGSPDTQYFGPGTRLTVL.

This chain links TRBV18 with TRBJ2-7, with D possibly being TRBD1 (5 bases). The V gene's germline CDR1 is KGHSH and CDR2 LQKENI. CDR3 size: 14 residues. Trimming shortened V by 3 bases and J by 1 base, and 10 bases separated the two germline ends. Written as DNA, the CDR3 is TGTGCCAGCTCACCCTTACAGGTATCCTACGAGCAGTACTTC. Translating it yields CASSPLQVSYEQYF.